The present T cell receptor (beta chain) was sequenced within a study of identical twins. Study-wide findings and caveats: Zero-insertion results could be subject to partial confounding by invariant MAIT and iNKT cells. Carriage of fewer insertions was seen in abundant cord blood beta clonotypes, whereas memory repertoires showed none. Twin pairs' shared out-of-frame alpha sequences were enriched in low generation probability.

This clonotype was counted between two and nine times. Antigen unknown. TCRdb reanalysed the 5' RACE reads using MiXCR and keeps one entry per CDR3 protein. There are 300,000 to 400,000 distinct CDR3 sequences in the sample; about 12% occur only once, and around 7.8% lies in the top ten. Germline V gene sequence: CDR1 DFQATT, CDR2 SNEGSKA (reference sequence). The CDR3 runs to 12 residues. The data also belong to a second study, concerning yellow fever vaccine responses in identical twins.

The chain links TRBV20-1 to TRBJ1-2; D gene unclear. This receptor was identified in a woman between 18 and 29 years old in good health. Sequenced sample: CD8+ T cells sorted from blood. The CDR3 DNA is TGCAGCCAGAACCCTCTCATCTATGGCTACACCTTC. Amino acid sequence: CSQNPLIYGYTF.